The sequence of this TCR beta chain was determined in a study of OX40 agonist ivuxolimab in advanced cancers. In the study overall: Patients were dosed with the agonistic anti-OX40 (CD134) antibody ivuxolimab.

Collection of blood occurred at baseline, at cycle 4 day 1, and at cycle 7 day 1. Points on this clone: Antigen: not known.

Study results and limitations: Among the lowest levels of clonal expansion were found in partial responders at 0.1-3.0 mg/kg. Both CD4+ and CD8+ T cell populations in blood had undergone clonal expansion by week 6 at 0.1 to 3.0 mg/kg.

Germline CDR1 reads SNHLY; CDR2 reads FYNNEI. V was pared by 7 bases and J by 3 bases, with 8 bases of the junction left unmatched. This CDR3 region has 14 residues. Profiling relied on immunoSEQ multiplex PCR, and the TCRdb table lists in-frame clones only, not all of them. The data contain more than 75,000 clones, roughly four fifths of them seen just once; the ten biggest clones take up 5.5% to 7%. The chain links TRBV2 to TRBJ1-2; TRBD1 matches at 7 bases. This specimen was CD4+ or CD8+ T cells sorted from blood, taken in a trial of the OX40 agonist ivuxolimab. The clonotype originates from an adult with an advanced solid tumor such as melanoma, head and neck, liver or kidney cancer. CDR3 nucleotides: TGTGCCAGCATTGTGGACAGGTCTTACTATGGCTACACCTTC. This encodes CASIVDRSYYGYTF.